The rows below give T cell receptor beta chains drawn from one sample of a study of blood T cell repertoires in COVID-19. Clones were read by immunoSEQ multiplex PCR, and TCRdb kept only the in-frame ones, dropping some. The profile covers 200,000 or so clones, with about 87% appearing a single time and around 3.6% taken by the ten largest. Sequences were obtained from PBMCs or T cells enriched from blood (not recorded which). All receptors derive from a woman younger than 45 who had been exposed to COVID-19. The CDR3 runs from the conserved cysteine through the conserved F or W. Part of the rows lack a size; the others show once, few, many or a class for expanded clones.

v_call | clone_size | cdr3_aa
TRBV6-5 | . | CASSYSSGRAYEQYF
TRBV5-6 | . | CASSLGTALEKF
TRBV29-1 | . | CSVVGGTEAFF
TRBV9 | . | CASSPSGTSSYEQYF
TRBV5-1 | . | CASSPDRGRTSGTNYEQYF
TRBV2 | . | CASTGQTQYF
TRBV18 | . | CASSRGSYEQYF
TRBV28 | . | CASSLTGRSGYTF
TRBV18 | . | CASSPQGAWTEAFF
TRBV28 | once | CASSPRTVRELFF
TRBV7-9 | . | CASSLGGRDTEAFF
TRBV28 | . | CASRDRLAGVLDEQFF
TRBV29-1 | . | CSVVFRGWYEQYF
TRBV2 | . | CASSEDGNEKLFF
TRBV27 | few | CASSLWDSGEQYF
TRBV7-3 | . | CASSLTGDLTDTQYF
TRBV5-8 | . | CASSIGGSSSGNTIYF
TRBV30 | . | CAWSEDRDTEAFF
TRBV18 | . | CASSPRQGVGGDTQYF
TRBV2 | . | CASSEQGSDGYTF
TRBV25-1 | . | CASSESNRGNSGELFF
TRBV2 | . | CASKRESYEQYF
TRBV7-3 | . | CASSLTSGHTDTQYF
TRBV29-1 | . | CSVMDRAETQYF
TRBV6-5 | . | CASRLTGETNYGYTF
TRBV10-3 | . | CAISKVGTGNTEAFF
TRBV5-4 | . | CASSGPGTSGNEQFF
TRBV28 | . | CASSWPLPGQGSNYGYTF
TRBV12-2 | . | CASRLRDNCQPQHF
TRBV4-1 | . | CASSQAQGGPNQPQHF
TRBV11-3 | . | CASSLDLGRGSTYNEQFF
TRBV29-1 | . | CSVGGGWANEQFF
TRBV15 | . | CATSRKSGQTLANYGYTF